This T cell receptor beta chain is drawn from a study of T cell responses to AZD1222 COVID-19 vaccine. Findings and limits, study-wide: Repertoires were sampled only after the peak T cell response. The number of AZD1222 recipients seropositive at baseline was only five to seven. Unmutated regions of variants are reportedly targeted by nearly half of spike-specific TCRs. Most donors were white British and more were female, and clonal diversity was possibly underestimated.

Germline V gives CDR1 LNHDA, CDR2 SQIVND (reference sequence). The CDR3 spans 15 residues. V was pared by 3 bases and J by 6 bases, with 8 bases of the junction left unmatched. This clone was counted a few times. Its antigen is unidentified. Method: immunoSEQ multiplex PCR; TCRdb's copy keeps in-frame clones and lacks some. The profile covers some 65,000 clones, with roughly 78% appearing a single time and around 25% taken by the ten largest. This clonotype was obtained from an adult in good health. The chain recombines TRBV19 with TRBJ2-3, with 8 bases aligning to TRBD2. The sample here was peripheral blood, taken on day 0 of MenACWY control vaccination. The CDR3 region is CASSMAGGISDTQYF. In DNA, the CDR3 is TGTGCCAGTAGTATGGCGGGAGGTATTAGCGATACGCAGTATTTT.